This T cell receptor beta chain was obtained from a study of T cell repertoires in aging, cancer and after chemotherapy. Points from the study as a whole: In cancer patients, declining TCR diversity with age involved lost richness and lost evenness. In hematological cancer patients, infiltrated lymphoid organs may have impaired thymic emigration or peripheral T cell expansion. Median generation probability rose over the chemotherapy interval in each cancer cohort, suggesting rebound thymic output.

Rearranged V-D-J TRB sequences were amplified with a mixed TRB-A/B primer pool. TCRdb itself ran the multiplex PCR reads through MiXCR, one entry per CDR3 protein. The sample lists fewer than 15,000 distinct CDR3 sequences, approximately 30% occurring once. This clonotype was found many times. Its antigen is undetermined. TCR beta rearrangements were amplified from peripheral blood genomic DNA. The CDR3 loop spans 15 amino acids. Germline V CDR1 and CDR2: GTSNPN, SVGIG (reference sequence). The V gene lost 0 bases and the J gene lost 1 base, with 10 bases spanning the gap. The sample consisted of blood. The TCR comes from a human donor with a blood cancer. V gene TRBV30 combines with J gene TRBJ1-3; possibly TRBD1 for D (5 bases). In DNA form, the CDR3 reads TGTGCCTGGAGTGTACGAAGGGGATCTGGAAACACCATATATTTT. Translated: CAWSVRRGSGNTIYF.